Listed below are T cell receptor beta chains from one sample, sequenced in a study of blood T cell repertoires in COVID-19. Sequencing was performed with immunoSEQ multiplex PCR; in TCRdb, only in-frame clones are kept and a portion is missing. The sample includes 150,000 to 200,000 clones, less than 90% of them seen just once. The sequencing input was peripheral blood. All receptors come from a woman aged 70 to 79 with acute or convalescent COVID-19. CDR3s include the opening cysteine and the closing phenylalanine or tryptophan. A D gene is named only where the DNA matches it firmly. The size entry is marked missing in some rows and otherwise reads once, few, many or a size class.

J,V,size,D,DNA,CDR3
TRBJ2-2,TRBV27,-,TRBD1,TGTGCCAGCAGTTTGGAAAGGGGGCGAGCGGCCGGGGAGCTGTTTTTT,CASSLERGRAAGELFF
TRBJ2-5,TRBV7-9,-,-,TGTGCCAGCAGCTCCCTAGCCGGCTTGGAGACCCAGTACTTC,CASSSLAGLETQYF
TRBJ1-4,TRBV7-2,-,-,TGTGCCAGCAGCCGACAGCGCGAAAAACTGTTTTTT,CASSRQREKLFF
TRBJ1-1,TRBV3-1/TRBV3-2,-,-,TGTGCCAGCAGCTCCCGACAGTTACCCGTTCAGCGTTTT,CASSSRQLPVQRF
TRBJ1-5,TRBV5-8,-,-,TGTGCCAGCAGCTTGGACACCAATTCCAATCAGCCCCAGCATTTT,CASSLDTNSNQPQHF
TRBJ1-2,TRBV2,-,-,TGTGCCAGCTCTCAAGGGACTGGCGATGGCTACACCTTC,CASSQGTGDGYTF
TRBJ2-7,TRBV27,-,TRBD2,TGTGCCAGCAGCGGGACTAGCGGGAGAGAATTCTACGAGCAGTACTTC,CASSGTSGREFYEQYF
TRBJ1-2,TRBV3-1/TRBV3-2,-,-,TGTGCCAGCAGCCAAGGAGGTTTCTACACCTTC,CASSQGGFYTF
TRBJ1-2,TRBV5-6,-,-,TGTGCCAGCAGCTCGGACTTGGATGGCTACACCTTC,CASSSDLDGYTF
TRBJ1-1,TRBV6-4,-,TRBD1,TGTGCCAGCAAATCCGGGACAGCGGGGAACACTGAAGCTTTCTTT,CASKSGTAGNTEAFF
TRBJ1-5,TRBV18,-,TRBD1,TGTGCCAGCTCAGGAGGACAGGGGGCTCATCAGCCCCAGCATTTT,CASSGGQGAHQPQHF
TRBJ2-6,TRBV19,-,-,TGTGCCAGTAGTTTCGGCAGGATCCGCTCTGGGGCCAACGTCCTGACTTTC,CASSFGRIRSGANVLTF
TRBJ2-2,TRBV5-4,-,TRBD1,TGTGCCAGCAGCAGTTTCAACAGGGGCGGCACCGGGGAGCTGTTTTTT,CASSSFNRGGTGELFF
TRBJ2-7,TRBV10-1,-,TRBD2,TGCGCCAGCAGCGGCGGGGGAACCTCCTACGAGCAGTACTTC,CASSGGGTSYEQYF
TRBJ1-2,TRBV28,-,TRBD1,TGTGCCAGCAGAAGGACAGGGGGCGCGTTTTATGGCTACACCTTC,CASRRTGGAFYGYTF
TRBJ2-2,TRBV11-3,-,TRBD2,TGTGCCAGCAGCAACCCACCGGGACTAAACACCGGGGAGCTGTTTTTT,CASSNPPGLNTGELFF
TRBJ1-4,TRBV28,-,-,TGTGCCAGCAGTTTACTTGGAGCAACTAATGAAAAACTGTTTTTT,CASSLLGATNEKLFF
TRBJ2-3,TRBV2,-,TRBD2,TGTGCCAGCAGGGTACTAGCGGGGGCGACAGATACGCAGTATTTT,CASRVLAGATDTQYF
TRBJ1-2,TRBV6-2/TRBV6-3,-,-,TGTGCCAGCAGTTACATCGGGGGGGATGGCTACACCTTC,CASSYIGGDGYTF
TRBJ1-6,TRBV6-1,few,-,TGTGCCAGCAGTGAAAACCCAAGGGGGTCACCCCTCCACTTT,CASSENPRGSPLHF
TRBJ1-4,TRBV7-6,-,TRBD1,TGTGCCAGCAGTACGGGACAGGGGAATGAAAAACTGTTTTTT,CASSTGQGNEKLFF
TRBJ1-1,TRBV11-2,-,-,TGTGCCAGCAGCTTAGGGACAGTCGTCTTT,CASSLGTVVF
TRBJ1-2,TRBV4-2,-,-,TGTGCCAGCAGCCAAGGGATAAGGAGGGGACGCGATGGCTACACCTTC,CASSQGIRRGRDGYTF
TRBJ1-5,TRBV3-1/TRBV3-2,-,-,TGTGCCAGCAGCTTGTCAGGCCTTAGCAATCAGCCCCAGCATTTT,CASSLSGLSNQPQHF
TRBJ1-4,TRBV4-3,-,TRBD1,TGCGCCAGCAGCCAAGGAGAGGGGACAGGGAGGGGAAAACTGTTTTTT,CASSQGEGTGRGKLFF
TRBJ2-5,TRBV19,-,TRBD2,TGTGCCAGTAGTATAGTGCGCGGGAGCACAGAGACCCAGTACTTC,CASSIVRGSTETQYF